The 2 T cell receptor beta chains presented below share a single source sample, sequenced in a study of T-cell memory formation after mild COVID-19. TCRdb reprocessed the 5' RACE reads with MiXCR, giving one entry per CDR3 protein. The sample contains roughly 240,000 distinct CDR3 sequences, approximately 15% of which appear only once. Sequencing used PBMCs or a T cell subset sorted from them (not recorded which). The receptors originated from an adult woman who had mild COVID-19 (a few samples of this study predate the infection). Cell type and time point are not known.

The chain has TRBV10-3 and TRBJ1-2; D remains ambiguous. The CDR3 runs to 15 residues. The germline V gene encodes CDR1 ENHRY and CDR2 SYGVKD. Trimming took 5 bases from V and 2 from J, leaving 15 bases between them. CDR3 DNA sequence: TGTGCCATCAGTACCACATACCCCCTCAACTATGGCTACACCTTC. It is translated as CAISTTYPLNYGYTF.

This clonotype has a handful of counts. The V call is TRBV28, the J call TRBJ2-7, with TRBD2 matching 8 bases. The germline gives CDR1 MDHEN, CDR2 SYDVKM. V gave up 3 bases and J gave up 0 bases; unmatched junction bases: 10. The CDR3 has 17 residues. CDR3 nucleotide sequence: TGTGCCAGCAGTTTTGTTCTGCGGGGGGAATCCTCCTACGAGCAGTACTTC. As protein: CASSFVLRGESSYEQYF.